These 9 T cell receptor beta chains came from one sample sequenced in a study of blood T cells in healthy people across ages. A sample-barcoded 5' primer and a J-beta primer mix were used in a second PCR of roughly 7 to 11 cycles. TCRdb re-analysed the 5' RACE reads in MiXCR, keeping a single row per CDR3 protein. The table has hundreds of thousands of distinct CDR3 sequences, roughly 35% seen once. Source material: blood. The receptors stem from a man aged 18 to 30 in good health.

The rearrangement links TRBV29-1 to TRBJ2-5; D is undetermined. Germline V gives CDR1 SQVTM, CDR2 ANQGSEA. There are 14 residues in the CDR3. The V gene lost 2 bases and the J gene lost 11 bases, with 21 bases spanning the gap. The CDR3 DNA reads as TGCAGCGTTGAAAGGGTGGATGTTGGCAATGAGCAGTACTTC. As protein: CSVERVDVGNEQYF.

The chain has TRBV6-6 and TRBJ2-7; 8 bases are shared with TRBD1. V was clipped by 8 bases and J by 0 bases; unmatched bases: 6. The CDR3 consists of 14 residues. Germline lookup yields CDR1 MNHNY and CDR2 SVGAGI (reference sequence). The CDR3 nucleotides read TGTGCCAGCGCGGGGACAGGTACCTCCTACGAGCAGTACTTC. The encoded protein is CASAGTGTSYEQYF.

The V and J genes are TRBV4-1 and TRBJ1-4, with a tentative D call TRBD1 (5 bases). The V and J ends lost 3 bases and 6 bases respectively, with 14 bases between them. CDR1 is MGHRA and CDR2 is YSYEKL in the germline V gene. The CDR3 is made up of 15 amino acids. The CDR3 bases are TGCGCCAGCAGCCACCGGGCAGGGATTGATGAAAAACTGTTTTTT. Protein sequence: CASSHRAGIDEKLFF.

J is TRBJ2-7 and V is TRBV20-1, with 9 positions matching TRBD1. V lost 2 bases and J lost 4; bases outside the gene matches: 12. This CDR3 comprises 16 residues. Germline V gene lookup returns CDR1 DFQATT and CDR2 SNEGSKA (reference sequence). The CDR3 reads CSARRRGGQGLYEQYF. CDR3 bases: TGCAGTGCTAGACGCCGAGGGGGACAGGGATTATACGAGCAGTACTTC.

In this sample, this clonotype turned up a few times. Here the CDR3 reads CAISKTEPAYNEQFF. CDR3 sequence (DNA): TGTGCCATCAGTAAGACCGAGCCCGCTTACAATGAGCAGTTCTTC. This chain links TRBV10-3 with TRBJ2-1, with D unresolved. V was cut by 5 bases and J by 4 bases, with 15 bases left in between. The length of the CDR3 is 15 residues. Germline CDR1 and CDR2: ENHRY and SYGVKD.

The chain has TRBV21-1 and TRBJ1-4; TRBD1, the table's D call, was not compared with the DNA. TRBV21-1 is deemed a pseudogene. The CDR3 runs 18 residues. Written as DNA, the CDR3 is TGTGCCAGCAGCACAGAAGAACAGGGGAAGGCAACTAATGAAAAACTGTTTTTT. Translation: CASSTEEQGKATNEKLFF.

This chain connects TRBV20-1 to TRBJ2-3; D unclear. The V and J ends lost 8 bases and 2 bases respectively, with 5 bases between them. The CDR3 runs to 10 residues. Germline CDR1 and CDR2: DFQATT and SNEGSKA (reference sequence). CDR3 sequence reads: CSTYTDTQYF. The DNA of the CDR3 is TGCAGTACCTACACAGATACGCAGTATTTT.

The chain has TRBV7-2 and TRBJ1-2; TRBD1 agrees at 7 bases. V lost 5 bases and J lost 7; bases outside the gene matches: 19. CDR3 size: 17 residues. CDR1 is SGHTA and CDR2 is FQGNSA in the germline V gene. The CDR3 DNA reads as TGTGCCAGCAGCGAAGAAGGGGACAGAGTGAGAGGCTGTGGCTACACCTTC. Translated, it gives CASSEEGDRVRGCGYTF.

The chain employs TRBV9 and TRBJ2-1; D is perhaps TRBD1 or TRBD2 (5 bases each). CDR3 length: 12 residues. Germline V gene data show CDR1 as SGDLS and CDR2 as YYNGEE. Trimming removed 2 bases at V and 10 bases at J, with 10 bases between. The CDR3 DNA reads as TGTGCCAGCAGCGTTGTAGGGACGGAGCAGTTCTTC. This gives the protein CASSVVGTEQFF.